This T cell receptor (beta chain) was identified during a study of shared T cell receptors in the human thymus. Trimming left V 0 bases short and J 4 bases short, with 21 bases between. CDR3 length: 19 residues. Per germline, CDR1 LGHNA and CDR2 YSLEER. Sequencing was performed with immunoSEQ multiplex PCR; in TCRdb, only in-frame clones are kept and a portion is missing. The data contain 700,000 or so clones, approximately 85% of them seen just once; the ten biggest clones take up around 0.0094%. This same sample was also part of a study on human thymus T cells. From that paper: Finnish infants who were healthy and having corrective surgery for congenital heart defects made up the donors. Resections from corrective heart surgery provided thymus tissue. Within thymic and blood repertoires, V and J gene usage appeared to be biased. Unrelated people showed highly overlapping thymic repertoires, related research reported.

The chain links TRBV4-3 to TRBJ2-2; D might be TRBD2 (5 bases). This sequence was found in a girl under three years old with a congenital heart defect. Sequencing was done on a sample of thymocytes. The CDR3 sequence is CASSQDMGARRAGTGELFF. CDR3 sequence (DNA): TGCGCCAGCAGCCAAGATATGGGCGCTAGAAGGGCGGGCACCGGGGAGCTGTTTTTT.